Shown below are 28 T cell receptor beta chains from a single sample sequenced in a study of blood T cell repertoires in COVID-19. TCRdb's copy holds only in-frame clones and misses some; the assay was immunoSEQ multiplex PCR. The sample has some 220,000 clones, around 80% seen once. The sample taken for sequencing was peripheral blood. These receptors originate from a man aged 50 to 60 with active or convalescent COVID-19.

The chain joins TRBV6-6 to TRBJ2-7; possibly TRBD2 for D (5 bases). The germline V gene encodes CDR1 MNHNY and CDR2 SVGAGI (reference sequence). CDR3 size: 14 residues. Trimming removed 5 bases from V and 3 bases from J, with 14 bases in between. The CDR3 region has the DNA TGTGCCAGCAGTCCCTACTTAGCGAGCTACGAGCAGTACTTC. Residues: CASSPYLASYEQYF.

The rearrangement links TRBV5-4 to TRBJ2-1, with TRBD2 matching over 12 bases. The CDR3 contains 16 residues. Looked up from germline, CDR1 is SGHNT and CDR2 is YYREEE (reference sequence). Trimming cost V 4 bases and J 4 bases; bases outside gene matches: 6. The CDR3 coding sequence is TGTGCCAGCAGCCGGTCTAGCGGGGGGGCTTACAATGAGCAGTTCTTC. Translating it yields CASSRSSGGAYNEQFF.

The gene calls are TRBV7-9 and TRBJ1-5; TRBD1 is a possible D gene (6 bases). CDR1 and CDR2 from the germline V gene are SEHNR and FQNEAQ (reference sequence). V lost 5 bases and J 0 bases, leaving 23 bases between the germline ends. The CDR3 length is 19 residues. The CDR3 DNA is TGTGCCAGCAGCCCAACGGACAGATCCGGGGATAATAGCAATCAGCCCCAGCATTTT. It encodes CASSPTDRSGDNSNQPQHF.

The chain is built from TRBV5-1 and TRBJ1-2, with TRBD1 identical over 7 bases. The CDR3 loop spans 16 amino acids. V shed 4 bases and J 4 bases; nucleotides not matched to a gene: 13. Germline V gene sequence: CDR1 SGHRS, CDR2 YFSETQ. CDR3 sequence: CASSVTATGTPYGYTF. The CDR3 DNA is TGCGCCAGCAGCGTGACGGCGACAGGGACGCCCTATGGCTACACCTTC.

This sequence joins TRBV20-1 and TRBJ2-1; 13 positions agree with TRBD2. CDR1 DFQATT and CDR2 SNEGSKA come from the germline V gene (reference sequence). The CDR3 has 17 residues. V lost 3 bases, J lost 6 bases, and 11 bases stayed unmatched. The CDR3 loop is CSASPLPGTSGTNEQFF. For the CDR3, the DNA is TGCAGTGCTAGTCCCCTCCCCGGGACTAGCGGGACCAATGAGCAGTTCTTC.

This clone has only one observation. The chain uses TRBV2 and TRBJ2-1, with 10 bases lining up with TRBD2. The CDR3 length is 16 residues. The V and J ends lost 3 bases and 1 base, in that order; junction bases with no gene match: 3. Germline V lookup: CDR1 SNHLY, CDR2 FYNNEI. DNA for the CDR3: TGTGCCAGCAGTGACCTAGCGGGAGCTTCCTACAATGAGCAGTTCTTC. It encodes CASSDLAGASYNEQFF.

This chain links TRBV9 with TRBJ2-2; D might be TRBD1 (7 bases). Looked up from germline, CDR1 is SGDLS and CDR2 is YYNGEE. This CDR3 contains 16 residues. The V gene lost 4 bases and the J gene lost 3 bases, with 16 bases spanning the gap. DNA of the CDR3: TGTGCCAGCAGCTCTGATGGCAGGGGGGACACCGGGGAGCTGTTTTTT. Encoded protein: CASSSDGRGDTGELFF. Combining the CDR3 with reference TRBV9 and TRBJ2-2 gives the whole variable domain DSGVTQTPKHLITATGQRVTLRCSPRSGDLSVYWYQQSLDQGLQFLIQYYNGEERAKGNILERFSAQQFPDLHSELNLSSLELGDSALYFCASSSDGRGDTGELFFGEGSRLTVL.

The CDR3 DNA is TGTGCCAGCAGTTCTAGCGGGAGGGGGCAAGAGACCCAGTACTTC. Amino acids: CASSSSGRGQETQYF. The genes are TRBV27 and TRBJ2-5, with TRBD2 identical over 12 bases. In germline, CDR1 is MNHEY, CDR2 SMNVEV (reference sequence). The J segment lost 2 bases and the V segment lost 4 bases, leaving 2 bases of the junction unmatched. The CDR3 length is 15 residues.

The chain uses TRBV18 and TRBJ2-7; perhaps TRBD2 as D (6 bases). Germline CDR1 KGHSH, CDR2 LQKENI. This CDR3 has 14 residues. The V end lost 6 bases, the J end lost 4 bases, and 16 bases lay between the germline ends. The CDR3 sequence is CASSKRGTSYEQYF. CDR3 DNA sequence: TGTGCCAGCTCCAAAAGAGGGACTTCTTACGAGCAGTACTTC.

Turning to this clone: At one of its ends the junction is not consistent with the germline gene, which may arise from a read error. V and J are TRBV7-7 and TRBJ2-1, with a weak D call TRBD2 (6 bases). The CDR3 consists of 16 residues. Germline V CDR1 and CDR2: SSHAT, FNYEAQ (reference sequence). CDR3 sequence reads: CASSLGEAGRPNEQFF. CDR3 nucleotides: TGTGCTAGCAGCTTAGGCGAGGCGGGGAGGCCTAATGAGCAGTTCTTC.

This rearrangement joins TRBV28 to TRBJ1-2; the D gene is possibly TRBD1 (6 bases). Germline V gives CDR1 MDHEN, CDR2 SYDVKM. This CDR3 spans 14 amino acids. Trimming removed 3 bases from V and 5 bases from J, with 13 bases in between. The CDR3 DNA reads TGTGCCAGCAGTTTCGTGGGGACACTGTATGGCTACACCTTC. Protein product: CASSFVGTLYGYTF.

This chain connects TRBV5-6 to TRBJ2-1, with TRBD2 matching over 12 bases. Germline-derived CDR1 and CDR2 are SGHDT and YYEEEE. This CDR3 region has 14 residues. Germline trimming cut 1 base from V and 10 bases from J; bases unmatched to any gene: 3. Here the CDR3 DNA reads TGTGCCAGCAGCTTGTGGGGGACTAGCGGGGAGCAGTTCTTC. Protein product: CASSLWGTSGEQFF.

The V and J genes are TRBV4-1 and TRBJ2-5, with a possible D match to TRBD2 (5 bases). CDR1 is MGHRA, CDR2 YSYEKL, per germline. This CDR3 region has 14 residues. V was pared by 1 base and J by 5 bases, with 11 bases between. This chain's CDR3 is CASSQGRGPETQYF. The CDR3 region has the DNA TGCGCCAGCAGCCAAGGTCGGGGTCCGGAGACCCAGTACTTC.

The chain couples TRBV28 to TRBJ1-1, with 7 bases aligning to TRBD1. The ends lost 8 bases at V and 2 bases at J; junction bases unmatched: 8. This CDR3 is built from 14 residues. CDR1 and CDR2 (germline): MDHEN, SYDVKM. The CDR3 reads CASLRTGDNTEAFF. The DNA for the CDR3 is TGTGCCAGCCTTCGGACAGGCGACAACACTGAAGCTTTCTTT.

The CDR3 region is CATDRSNTGELFF. The CDR3 DNA reads TGTGCCACCGACAGGTCGAACACCGGGGAGCTGTTTTTT. The gene calls are TRBV19 and TRBJ2-2; a weak D match, TRBD1 (6 bases). V shed 10 bases and J shed 0 bases, with 9 bases lying between them. CDR3 length equals 13 residues. Germline V gene sequence: CDR1 LNHDA, CDR2 SQIVND (reference sequence).

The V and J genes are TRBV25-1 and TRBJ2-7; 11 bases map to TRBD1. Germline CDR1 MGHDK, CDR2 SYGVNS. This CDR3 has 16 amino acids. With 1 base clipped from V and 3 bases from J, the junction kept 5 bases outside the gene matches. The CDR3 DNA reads TGTGCCAGCAGTGAATCGGGGGACAGGGGGTTCTACGAGCAGTACGTC. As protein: CASSESGDRGFYEQYV.

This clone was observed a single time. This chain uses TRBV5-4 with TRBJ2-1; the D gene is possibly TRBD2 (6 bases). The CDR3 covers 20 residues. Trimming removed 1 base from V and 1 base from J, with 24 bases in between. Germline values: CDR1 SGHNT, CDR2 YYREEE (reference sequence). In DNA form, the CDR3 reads TGTGCCAGCAGCTTGAATCTACGGGGCCCCCTTCGGGGGTCCTACAATGAGCAGTTCTTC. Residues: CASSLNLRGPLRGSYNEQFF.

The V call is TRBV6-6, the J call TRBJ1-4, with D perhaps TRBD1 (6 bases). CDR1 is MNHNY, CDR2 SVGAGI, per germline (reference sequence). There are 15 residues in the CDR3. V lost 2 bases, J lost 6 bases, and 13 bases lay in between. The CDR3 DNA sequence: TGTGCCAGCAGTTACCCGCAGGGGAGGGATGAAAAACTGTTTTTT. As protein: CASSYPQGRDEKLFF.

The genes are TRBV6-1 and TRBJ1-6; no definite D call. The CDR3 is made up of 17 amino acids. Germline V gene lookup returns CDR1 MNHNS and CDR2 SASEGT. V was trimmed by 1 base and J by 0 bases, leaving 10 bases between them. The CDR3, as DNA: TGTGCCAGCAGTGAAGTTTTAAGGAGCTCCTATAATTCACCCCTCCACTTT. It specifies CASSEVLRSSYNSPLHF.

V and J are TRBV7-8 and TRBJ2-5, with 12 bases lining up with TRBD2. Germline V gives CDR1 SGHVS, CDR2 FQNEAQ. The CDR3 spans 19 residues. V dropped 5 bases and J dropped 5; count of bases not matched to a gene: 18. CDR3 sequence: CASSPFRASGRAKTETQYF. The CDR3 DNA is TGTGCCAGCAGCCCCTTCCGTGCTAGCGGGAGGGCTAAAACGGAGACCCAGTACTTC. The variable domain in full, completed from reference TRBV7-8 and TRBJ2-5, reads GAGVSQSPRYKVAKRGQDVALRCDPISGHVSLFWYQQALGQGPEFLTYFQNEAQLDKSGLPSDRFFAERPEGSVSTLKIQRTQQEDSAVYLCASSPFRASGRAKTETQYFGPGTRLLVL.

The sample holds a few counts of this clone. CDR3 residues: CASSYQLAGGHEQFF. CDR3 bases: TGTGCCAGCAGTTACCAGCTAGCGGGGGGGCATGAGCAGTTCTTC. This chain uses TRBV6-6 with TRBJ2-1; 12 bases map to TRBD2. CDR3 length: 15 amino acids. J lost 8 bases, V lost 2 bases, and 4 bases had no gene match. Germline values: CDR1 MNHNY, CDR2 SVGAGI (reference sequence).

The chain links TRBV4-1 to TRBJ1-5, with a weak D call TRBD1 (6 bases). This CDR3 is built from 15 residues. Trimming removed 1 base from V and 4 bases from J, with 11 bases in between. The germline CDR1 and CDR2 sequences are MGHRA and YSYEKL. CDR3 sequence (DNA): TGCGCCAGCAGCCAAGGGACAGTAATGAATCAGCCCCAGCATTTT. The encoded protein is CASSQGTVMNQPQHF.

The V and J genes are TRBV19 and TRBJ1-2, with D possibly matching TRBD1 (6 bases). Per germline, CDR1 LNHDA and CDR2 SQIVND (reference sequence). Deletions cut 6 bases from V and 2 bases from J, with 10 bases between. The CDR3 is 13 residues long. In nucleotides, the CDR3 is TGTGCCAGTAGACTTCAGGGGAACTATGGCTACACCTTC. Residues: CASRLQGNYGYTF.

CDR3 loop: CASSWGSGGGEQYV. In DNA form, the CDR3 reads TGTGCCAGCAGCTGGGGTAGCGGGGGTGGAGAGCAGTACGTC. The chain uses TRBV5-6 and TRBJ2-7; 9 bases align to TRBD2. This CDR3 has 14 amino acids. The V and J ends lost 3 bases and 7 bases, in that order; junction bases with no gene match: 8. Germline V gene lookup returns CDR1 SGHDT and CDR2 YYEEEE.

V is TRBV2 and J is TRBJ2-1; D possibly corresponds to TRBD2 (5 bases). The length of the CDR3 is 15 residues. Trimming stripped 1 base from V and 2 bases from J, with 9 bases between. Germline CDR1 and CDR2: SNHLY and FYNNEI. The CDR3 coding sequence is TGTGCCAGCAGTGAAGGGAGGATGACCTACAATGAGCAGTTCTTC. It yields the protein CASSEGRMTYNEQFF. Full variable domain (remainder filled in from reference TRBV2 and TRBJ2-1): EPEVTQTPSHQVTQMGQEVILRCVPISNHLYFYWYRQILGQKVEFLVSFYNNEISEKSEIFDDQFSVERPDGSNFTLKIRSTKLEDSAMYFCASSEGRMTYNEQFFGPGTRLTVL.

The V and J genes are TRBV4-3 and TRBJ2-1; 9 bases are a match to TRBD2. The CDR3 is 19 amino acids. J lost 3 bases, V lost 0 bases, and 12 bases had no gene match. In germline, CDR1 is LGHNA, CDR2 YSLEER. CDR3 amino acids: CASSQEFRAGGWLYNEQFF. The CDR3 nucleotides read TGCGCCAGCAGCCAAGAATTTCGAGCGGGAGGATGGCTCTACAATGAGCAGTTCTTC.

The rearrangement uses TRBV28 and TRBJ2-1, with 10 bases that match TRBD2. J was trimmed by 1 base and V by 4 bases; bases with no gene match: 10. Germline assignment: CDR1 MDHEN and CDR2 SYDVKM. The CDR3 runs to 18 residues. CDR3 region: CASSSLAGARGSYNEQFF. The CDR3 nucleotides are TGTGCCAGCAGTTCCCTAGCGGGAGCTCGAGGATCCTACAATGAGCAGTTCTTC.

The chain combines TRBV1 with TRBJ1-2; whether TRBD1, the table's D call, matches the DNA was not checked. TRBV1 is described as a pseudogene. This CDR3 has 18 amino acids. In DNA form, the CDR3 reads TGCACCAGCAGCCAAAGCCCAAGATCTCGGGACAGTGCCTATGGCTACACCTTC. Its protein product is CTSSQSPRSRDSAYGYTF.